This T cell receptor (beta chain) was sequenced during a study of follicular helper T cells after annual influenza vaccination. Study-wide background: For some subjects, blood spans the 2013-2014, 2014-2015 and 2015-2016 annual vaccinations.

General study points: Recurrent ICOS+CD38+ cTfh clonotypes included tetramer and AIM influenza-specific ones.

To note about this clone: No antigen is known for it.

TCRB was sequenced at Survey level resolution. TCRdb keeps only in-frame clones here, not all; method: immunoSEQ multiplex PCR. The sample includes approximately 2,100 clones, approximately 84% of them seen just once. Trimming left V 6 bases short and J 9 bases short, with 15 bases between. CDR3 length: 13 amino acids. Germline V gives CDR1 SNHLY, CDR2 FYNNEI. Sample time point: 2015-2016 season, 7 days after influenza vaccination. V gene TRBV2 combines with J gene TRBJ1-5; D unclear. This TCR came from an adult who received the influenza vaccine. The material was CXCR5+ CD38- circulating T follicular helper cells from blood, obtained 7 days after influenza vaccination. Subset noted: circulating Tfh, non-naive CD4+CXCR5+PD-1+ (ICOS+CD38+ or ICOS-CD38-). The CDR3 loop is CASRGLGMGPQHF. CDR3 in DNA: TGTGCCAGCAGAGGGCTTGGGATGGGGCCCCAGCATTTT. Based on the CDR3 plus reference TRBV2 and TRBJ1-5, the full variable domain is EPEVTQTPSHQVTQMGQEVILRCVPISNHLYFYWYRQILGQKVEFLVSFYNNEISEKSEIFDDQFSVERPDGSNFTLKIRSTKLEDSAMYFCASRGLGMGPQHFGDGTRLSIL.